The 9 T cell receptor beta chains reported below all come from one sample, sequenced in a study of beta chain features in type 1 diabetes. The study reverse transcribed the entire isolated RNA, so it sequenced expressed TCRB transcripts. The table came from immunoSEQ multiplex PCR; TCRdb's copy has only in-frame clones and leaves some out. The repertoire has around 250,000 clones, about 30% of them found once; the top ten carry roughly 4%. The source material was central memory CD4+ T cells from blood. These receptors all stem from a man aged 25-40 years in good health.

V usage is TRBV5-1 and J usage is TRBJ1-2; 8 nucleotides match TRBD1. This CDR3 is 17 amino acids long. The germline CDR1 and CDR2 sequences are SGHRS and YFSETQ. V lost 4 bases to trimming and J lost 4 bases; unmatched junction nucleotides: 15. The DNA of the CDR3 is TGCGCCAGCAGCGCCCTCGGCGGACAGGGAGCTTTCTATGGCTACACCTTC. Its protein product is CASSALGGQGAFYGYTF.

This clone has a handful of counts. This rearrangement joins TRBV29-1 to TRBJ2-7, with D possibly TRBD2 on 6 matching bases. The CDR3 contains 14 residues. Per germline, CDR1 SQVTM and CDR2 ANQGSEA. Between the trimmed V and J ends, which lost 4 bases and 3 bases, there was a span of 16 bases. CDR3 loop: CSVAGVGFNYEQYF. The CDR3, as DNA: TGCAGCGTTGCGGGGGTGGGGTTTAACTACGAGCAGTACTTC.

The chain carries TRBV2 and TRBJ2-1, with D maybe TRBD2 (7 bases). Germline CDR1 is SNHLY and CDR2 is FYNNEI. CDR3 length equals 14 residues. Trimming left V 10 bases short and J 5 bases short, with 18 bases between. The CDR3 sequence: CATHTGGRNNEQFF. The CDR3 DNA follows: TGTGCCACGCATACGGGGGGCCGCAACAATGAGCAGTTCTTC.

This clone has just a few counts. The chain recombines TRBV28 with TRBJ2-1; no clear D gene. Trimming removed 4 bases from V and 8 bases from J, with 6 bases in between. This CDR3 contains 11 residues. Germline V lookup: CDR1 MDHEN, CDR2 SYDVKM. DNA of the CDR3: TGTGCCAGCAGTTGGGAATATGAGCAGTTCTTC. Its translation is CASSWEYEQFF.

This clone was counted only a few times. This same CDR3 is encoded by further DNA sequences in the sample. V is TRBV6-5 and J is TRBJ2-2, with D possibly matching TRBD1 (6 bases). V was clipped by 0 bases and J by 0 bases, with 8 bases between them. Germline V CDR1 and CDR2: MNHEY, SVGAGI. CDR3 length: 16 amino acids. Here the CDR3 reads CASSYSPGANTGELFF. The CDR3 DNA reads TGTGCCAGCAGTTACTCGCCAGGGGCGAACACCGGGGAGCTGTTTTTT.

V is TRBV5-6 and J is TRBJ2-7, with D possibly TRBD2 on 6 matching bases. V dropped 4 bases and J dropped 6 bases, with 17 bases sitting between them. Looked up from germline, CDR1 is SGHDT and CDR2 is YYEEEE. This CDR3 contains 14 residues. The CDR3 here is CASSLMEGRGEQYF. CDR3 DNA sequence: TGTGCCAGCAGCCTAATGGAGGGACGAGGCGAGCAGTACTTC.

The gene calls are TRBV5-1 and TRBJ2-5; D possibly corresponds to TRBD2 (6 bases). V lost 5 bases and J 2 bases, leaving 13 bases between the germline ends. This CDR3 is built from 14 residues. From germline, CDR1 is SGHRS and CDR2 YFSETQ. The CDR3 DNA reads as TGCGCCAGCAGGCGGGGAGATACACAAGAGACCCAGTACTTC. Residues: CASRRGDTQETQYF.

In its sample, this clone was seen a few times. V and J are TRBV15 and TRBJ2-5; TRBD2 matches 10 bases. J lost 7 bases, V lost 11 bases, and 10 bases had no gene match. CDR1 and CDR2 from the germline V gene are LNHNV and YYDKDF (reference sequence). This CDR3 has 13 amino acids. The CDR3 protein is CAVRTSGSGTQYF. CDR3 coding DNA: TGTGCCGTAAGGACTAGCGGTTCAGGGACCCAGTACTTC.

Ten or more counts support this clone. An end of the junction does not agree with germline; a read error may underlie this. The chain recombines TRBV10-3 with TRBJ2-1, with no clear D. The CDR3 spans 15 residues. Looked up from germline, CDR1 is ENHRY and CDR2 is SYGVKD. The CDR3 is CASSYEASSYNEQFF. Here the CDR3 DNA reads TGTGCCAGCAGTTACGAGGCGAGCTCCTACAATGAGCAGTTCTTC.